This is a list of T cell receptor beta chains from one sample in a study of blood T cell repertoires in COVID-19. This table comes from immunoSEQ multiplex PCR, and its TCRdb copy is limited to in-frame clones, with some not included. The sample gives roughly 300,000 clones, around 85% of which show up once; under 3% is in the top ten. Sequences were obtained from PBMCs or T cells enriched from blood (not recorded which). The receptors come from a woman aged 50 to 60 who had recovered from COVID-19. The CDR3 runs from the conserved cysteine through the conserved F or W. A D gene is named only where the DNA matches it firmly. Only some rows state a clone size, as once, few, many or a class for expanded clones.

size	V	J	D	DNA	CDR3
.	TRBV3-1/TRBV3-2	TRBJ1-6	.	TGTGCCAGCAACAGCGGTATGAATTATAATTCACCCCTCCACTTT	CASNSGMNYNSPLHF
.	TRBV19	TRBJ2-1	TRBD1	TGTGCCAGTAGTACCCGACAGGGGGCGAATGAGCAGTTCTTC	CASSTRQGANEQFF
.	TRBV4-2	TRBJ1-5	.	TGTGCCAGCAGCCACTTACAGGGTCCCTATAGCAATCAGCCCCAGCATTTT	CASSHLQGPYSNQPQHF
.	TRBV29-1	TRBJ2-2	.	TGCAGCGTTGCGGGGCGGGACCGGGCCGGGGAGCTGTTTTTT	CSVAGRDRAGELFF
.	TRBV4-3	TRBJ2-7	TRBD2	TGCGCCAGCAGCCAAGATGGGGCTAGCGGGGATTACGAGCAGTACTTC	CASSQDGASGDYEQYF
.	TRBV2	TRBJ1-4	.	TGTGCCAGCAGTTTCTCCGAGGAAAAACTGTTTTTT	CASSFSEEKLFF
once	TRBV4-3	TRBJ1-2	.	TGCGCCAGCAGCCCCTCCCGGGGGTCTTGGGACTATGGCTACACCTTC	CASSPSRGSWDYGYTF
.	TRBV5-4	TRBJ1-1	.	TGTGCCAGCAGCACCCCACAGGGCCCCACTGAAGCTTTCTTT	CASSTPQGPTEAFF
.	TRBV2	TRBJ1-1	.	TGTGCCAGCATCCTCCCTCCCGGGGTGACTGAAGCTTTCTTT	CASILPPGVTEAFF
.	TRBV15	TRBJ2-2	.	TGTGCCACCGGAGGGGTGGCCGGGGAGCTGTTTTTT	CATGGVAGELFF
.	TRBV19	TRBJ1-5	TRBD1	TGTGCCAGTAGTTCGCAGGGGGGTTATCAGCCCCAGCATTTT	CASSSQGGYQPQHF
.	TRBV30	TRBJ1-2	.	TGTGCCTGGAGTGTAAGCAGGGCGGCGGCCTATGGCTACACCTTC	CAWSVSRAAAYGYTF
.	TRBV7-2	TRBJ2-1	TRBD1	TGTGCCAGCAGCTTCTCCAGCCGGGACAGATTCTACAATGAGCAGTTCTTC	CASSFSSRDRFYNEQFF
.	TRBV29-1	TRBJ2-1	TRBD1	TGCAGCGTCGAGGGGGACAGTCTCTACAATGAGCAGTTCTTC	CSVEGDSLYNEQFF
.	TRBV5-4	TRBJ1-1	.	TGTGCCAGCAGCTTGTACCGAGGCGACACTGAAGCTTTCTTT	CASSLYRGDTEAFF
once	TRBV27	TRBJ2-1	TRBD1	TGTGCCAGCAGTCGGGCAGGGGGCCCAAATGAGCAGTTCTTC	CASSRAGGPNEQFF
.	TRBV27	TRBJ2-1	TRBD2	TGTGCCAGCAGTCCCACCCAGACTAGCGGAACCTACAATGAGCAGTTCTTC	CASSPTQTSGTYNEQFF
.	TRBV27	TRBJ2-1	TRBD2	TGTGCCAGCAGTTTACTAGCGGGAGTTCATGAGCAGTTCTTC	CASSLLAGVHEQFF
many	TRBV29-1	TRBJ1-2	TRBD1	TGCAGCGTTGCGGGCGCAGGGGGAGGCTACACCTTC	CSVAGAGGGYTF
.	TRBV10-3	TRBJ2-1	.	TGTGCCACACGGGGGATCTCCTACAATGAGCAGTTCTTC	CATRGISYNEQFF
.	TRBV7-2	TRBJ1-3	.	TGTGCCAGCACCCGGGTTTCAACCAGCTCTGGAAACACCATATATTTT	CASTRVSTSSGNTIYF
.	TRBV29-1	TRBJ2-7	TRBD1	TGCAGCGTAGACACCGGGACAGGGACCGAGCAGTACTTC	CSVDTGTGTEQYF
.	TRBV5-1	TRBJ1-2	.	TGCGCCAGCAGCTCAGGGTTAGCTAACTATGGCTACACCTTC	CASSSGLANYGYTF
.	TRBV5-4	TRBJ2-1	TRBD2	TGTGCCAGCAGCGCGCTGGGGGGGTACAATGAGCAGTTCTTC	CASSALGGYNEQFF
once	TRBV5-6	TRBJ1-4	.	TGTGCCAGCAGCTTGGACGGCCCCCCGGGTGAAAAACTGTTTTTT	CASSLDGPPGEKLFF
.	TRBV27	TRBJ1-4	TRBD1	TGTGCCAGCAGATGGGGACAGGGCCTGGCTAATGAAAAACTGTTTTTT	CASRWGQGLANEKLFF
.	TRBV28	TRBJ1-4	.	TGTGCCAGCAGGAGCGGGGGGACGGGAACGGAGTTTTTT	CASRSGGTGTEFF
.	TRBV6-6	TRBJ1-1	TRBD1	TGTGCCAGCAGGACCGGGACAGGGATTTGGACTGAAGCTTTCTTT	CASRTGTGIWTEAFF
.	TRBV7-2	TRBJ1-1	TRBD1	TGTGCCAGCAGCTGGGGACAGGGGAACACTGAAGCTTTCTTT	CASSWGQGNTEAFF
.	TRBV3-1/TRBV3-2	TRBJ1-1	.	TGTGCCAGCAGCCACCTACGCACACGCGGAGCTTTCTTT	CASSHLRTRGAFF
.	TRBV9	TRBJ2-5	.	TGTGCCAGCAGCGTAACTAGCAATCAAGAGACCCAGTACTTC	CASSVTSNQETQYF
.	TRBV5-6	TRBJ1-2	TRBD1	TGTGCCAGCAGCTTAGGACAGGGGGTAATTGGCTACACCTTC	CASSLGQGVIGYTF
.	TRBV18	TRBJ1-6	.	TGTGCCAGCTCACCAGGGACAAATTCACCCCTCCACTTT	CASSPGTNSPLHF
.	TRBV18	TRBJ2-5	.	TGTGCCAGCTCACCACTCCGGAGCCAAGAGACCCAGTACTTC	CASSPLRSQETQYF
.	TRBV7-2	TRBJ1-2	TRBD1	TGTGCCAGCAGCTTTGGACAGGGGTACTACTATGGCTACACCTTC	CASSFGQGYYYGYTF
.	TRBV19	TRBJ2-1	.	TGTGCCAGTACCAGCCGAGGATACAATGAGCAGTTCTTC	CASTSRGYNEQFF
once	TRBV19	TRBJ1-1	.	TGTGCCAGTAGTATCGGGGTCGCAGGGAACACTGAAGCTTTCTTT	CASSIGVAGNTEAFF
once	TRBV5-1	TRBJ1-1	.	TGCGCCAGCAGTTGGGGGACACGAAACACTGAAGCTTTCTTT	CASSWGTRNTEAFF
.	TRBV3-1/TRBV3-2	TRBJ1-2	.	TGTGCCAGCAGCCTGGACAGAACCTATGGCTACACCTTC	CASSLDRTYGYTF
.	TRBV6-5	TRBJ1-6	TRBD1	TGTGCCAGCAGTTCCACGACAGGGAGGTACTCACCCCTCCACTTT	CASSSTTGRYSPLHF
many	TRBV19	TRBJ2-7	.	TGTGAGAGCTGCTCCTACGAGCAGTACTTC	CESCSYEQYF
.	TRBV11-1	TRBJ2-7	TRBD1	TGTGCCAGCAGCCCCTCCCTGGGACAGGGCTACGAGCAGTACTTC	CASSPSLGQGYEQYF
.	TRBV18	TRBJ1-1	TRBD1	TGTGCCAGCTCCCTGCACCCGGGACAGGGGAAGAACACTGAAGCTTTCTTT	CASSLHPGQGKNTEAFF
once	TRBV23-1	TRBJ1-2	.	TGCGCCAGCAGCCCCCCCAAACCACGGAGATTGATTGGCTACACCTTC	CASSPPKPRRLIGYTF
.	TRBV25-1	TRBJ1-1	.	TGTGCCAGCAGGTTCGGGGTCGGGGGCACTGAAGCTTTCTTT	CASRFGVGGTEAFF